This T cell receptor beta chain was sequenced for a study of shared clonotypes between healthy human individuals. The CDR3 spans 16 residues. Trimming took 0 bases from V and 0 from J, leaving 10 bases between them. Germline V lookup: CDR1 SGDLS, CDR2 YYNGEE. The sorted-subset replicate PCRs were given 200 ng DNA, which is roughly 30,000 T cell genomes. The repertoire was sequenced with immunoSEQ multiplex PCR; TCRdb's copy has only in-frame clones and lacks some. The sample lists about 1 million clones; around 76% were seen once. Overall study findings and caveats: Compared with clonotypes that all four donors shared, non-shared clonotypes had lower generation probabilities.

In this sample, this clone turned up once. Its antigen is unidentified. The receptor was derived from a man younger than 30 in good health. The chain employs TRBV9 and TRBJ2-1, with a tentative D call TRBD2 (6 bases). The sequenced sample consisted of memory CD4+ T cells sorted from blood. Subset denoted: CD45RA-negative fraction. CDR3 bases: TGTGCCAGCAGCGTAGCTCGGCGGGGCTCCTACAATGAGCAGTTCTTC. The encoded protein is CASSVARRGSYNEQFF.